This T cell receptor (beta chain) stems from a study of blood T cell repertoires in COVID-19. Study at large: Collection of acute and convalescent COVID-19 samples took place in the United States, Italy and Spain.

The CDR3 has 17 amino acids. The V end was cut by 4 bases, the J end by 0 bases, with 18 bases between. Per the germline V gene, CDR1 is SGHRS and CDR2 is YFSETQ. Produced via immunoSEQ multiplex PCR; TCRdb's table is partial and in-frame only. The sample lists 100,000 to 150,000 clones, 85% seen once, with about a quarter in the top ten. Sequenced: peripheral blood. This chain uses TRBV5-1 with TRBJ2-3; TRBD2 is a possible D gene (6 bases). This clonotype originated in a woman older than 75 with acute or convalescent COVID-19. The CDR3 bases are TGCGCCAGCAGCCCCGCGGCGGGGAGTTTGAGCACAGATACGCAGTATTTT. This translates into CASSPAAGSLSTDTQYF.